A selection of T cell receptor beta chains follows, all from one sample in a study of radiation and T cells in renal cell carcinoma. Produced via immunoSEQ multiplex PCR; TCRdb's table is partial and in-frame only. Of 60,000 to 80,000 clones listed, about 81% are singletons. The sample in question was blood, obtained from a patient whose treatment included radiotherapy and nephrectomy. The receptors were gathered from a man aged 55 to 70 with renal cell carcinoma. CDR3s include the opening cysteine and the closing phenylalanine or tryptophan. The D gene is left open where the match is weak. Size is omitted from some rows. Given values are once, few, many or a class for expanded clones.

v_gene: TRBV28
abundance: -
j_gene: TRBJ1-3
d_gene: -
CDR3aa: CASSLPGGGTSGNTIYF
CDR3nt: TGTGCCAGCAGTCTTCCGGGGGGAGGGACAAGTGGAAACACCATATATTTT

v_gene: TRBV2
abundance: -
j_gene: TRBJ2-7
d_gene: -
CDR3aa: CASSDRRAGRPEQYF
CDR3nt: TGTGCCAGCAGTGATCGGAGGGCAGGGCGGCCCGAGCAGTACTTC

v_gene: TRBV7-2
abundance: once
j_gene: TRBJ2-7
d_gene: TRBD1
CDR3aa: CASSLGRGLYEQYF
CDR3nt: TGTGCCAGCAGCTTGGGCAGGGGGCTCTACGAGCAGTACTTC

v_gene: TRBV28
abundance: -
j_gene: TRBJ2-1
d_gene: TRBD2
CDR3aa: CASSLGGTRRNEQFF
CDR3nt: TGTGCCAGCAGTTTGGGGGGGACTAGGAGGAATGAGCAGTTCTTC

v_gene: TRBV7-8
abundance: -
j_gene: TRBJ1-5
d_gene: -
CDR3aa: CASSLAQASYSNQPQHF
CDR3nt: TGTGCCAGCAGCTTAGCGCAAGCCTCTTATAGCAATCAGCCCCAGCATTTT

v_gene: TRBV2
abundance: once
j_gene: TRBJ2-7
d_gene: -
CDR3aa: CASWFPLGQYF
CDR3nt: TGTGCCAGCTGGTTCCCATTGGGGCAGTACTTC

v_gene: TRBV30
abundance: -
j_gene: TRBJ1-6
d_gene: -
CDR3aa: CAWSVPTGDSPLHF
CDR3nt: TGTGCCTGGAGTGTACCGACCGGCGATTCACCCCTCCACTTT

v_gene: TRBV19
abundance: -
j_gene: TRBJ1-1
d_gene: -
CDR3aa: CASSIVGVNTEAFF
CDR3nt: TGTGCCAGTAGTATAGTGGGGGTGAACACTGAAGCTTTCTTT

v_gene: TRBV11-2
abundance: -
j_gene: TRBJ2-7
d_gene: TRBD1
CDR3aa: CASSLGSDRGTYEQYF
CDR3nt: TGTGCCAGCAGCTTAGGAAGCGACAGGGGAACCTACGAGCAGTACTTC

v_gene: TRBV27
abundance: -
j_gene: TRBJ2-7
d_gene: TRBD2
CDR3aa: CASSLYWRLAGEREQYF
CDR3nt: TGTGCCAGCAGTTTGTACTGGAGACTAGCGGGAGAGCGTGAGCAGTACTTC

v_gene: TRBV7-9
abundance: once
j_gene: TRBJ1-4
d_gene: -
CDR3aa: CASSLDSAVDEKLFF
CDR3nt: TGTGCCAGCAGCTTAGACAGTGCGGTGGATGAAAAACTGTTTTTT

v_gene: TRBV30
abundance: -
j_gene: TRBJ1-2
d_gene: -
CDR3aa: CARDRREYGYTF
CDR3nt: TGTGCCCGCGACAGGAGGGAATATGGCTACACCTTC

v_gene: TRBV4-2
abundance: -
j_gene: TRBJ1-2
d_gene: -
CDR3aa: CASSQVSGVGYGYTF
CDR3nt: TGTGCCAGCAGCCAAGTATCTGGGGTGGGCTATGGCTACACCTTC

v_gene: TRBV2
abundance: -
j_gene: TRBJ1-2
d_gene: -
CDR3aa: CASSARGYYGYTF
CDR3nt: TGTGCCAGCAGTGCACGGGGTTACTATGGCTACACCTTC

v_gene: TRBV9
abundance: -
j_gene: TRBJ1-1
d_gene: -
CDR3aa: CASSVVGDRGTEAFF
CDR3nt: TGTGCCAGCAGCGTAGTTGGCGATCGGGGCACTGAAGCTTTCTTT

v_gene: TRBV14
abundance: -
j_gene: TRBJ2-1
d_gene: -
CDR3aa: CASSRPGPRDEQFF
CDR3nt: TGTGCCAGCAGCCGTCCCGGGCCTAGGGATGAGCAGTTCTTC

v_gene: TRBV19
abundance: -
j_gene: TRBJ2-2
d_gene: -
CDR3aa: CASSIARQVGTTGELFF
CDR3nt: TGTGCCAGTAGTATAGCTCGACAGGTGGGCACAACCGGGGAGCTGTTTTTT

v_gene: TRBV2
abundance: few
j_gene: TRBJ2-2
d_gene: -
CDR3aa: CASQLSSNTGELFF
CDR3nt: TGTGCCAGCCAGTTGAGCTCGAACACCGGGGAGCTGTTTTTT

v_gene: TRBV4-2
abundance: -
j_gene: TRBJ2-4
d_gene: TRBD2
CDR3aa: CASSSAQLAGGGTDIQYF
CDR3nt: TGTGCCAGCAGTTCGGCCCAACTAGCGGGAGGTGGGACGGACATTCAGTACTTC

v_gene: TRBV6-1
abundance: -
j_gene: TRBJ1-2
d_gene: TRBD1
CDR3aa: CASSLDRGLLYGYTF
CDR3nt: TGTGCCAGCAGCCTGGACAGGGGTCTACTTTATGGCTACACCTTC

v_gene: TRBV28
abundance: -
j_gene: TRBJ2-3
d_gene: TRBD2
CDR3aa: CATRLAGTDTQYF
CDR3nt: TGTGCCACCCGACTAGCGGGCACAGATACGCAGTATTTT

v_gene: TRBV19
abundance: -
j_gene: TRBJ1-5
d_gene: -
CDR3aa: CASSTFSGNQPQHF
CDR3nt: TGTGCCAGTAGTACCTTCAGCGGCAATCAGCCCCAGCATTTT

v_gene: TRBV19
abundance: once
j_gene: TRBJ1-3
d_gene: TRBD1
CDR3aa: CASSRDRVSGNTIYF
CDR3nt: TGTGCCAGTAGTAGAGACAGGGTCTCTGGAAACACCATATATTTT

v_gene: TRBV7-7
abundance: -
j_gene: TRBJ2-7
d_gene: TRBD1
CDR3aa: CASSYSLTGGHEQYF
CDR3nt: TGTGCCAGCAGCTACTCTTTGACAGGGGGTCACGAGCAGTACTTC

v_gene: TRBV7-9
abundance: -
j_gene: TRBJ2-3
d_gene: -
CDR3aa: CASSFTDTQYF
CDR3nt: TGTGCCAGCAGCTTCACAGATACGCAGTATTTT

v_gene: TRBV18
abundance: -
j_gene: TRBJ1-1
d_gene: -
CDR3aa: CASSPVTAIGTEAFF
CDR3nt: TGTGCCAGCTCACCAGTGACAGCGATCGGAACTGAAGCTTTCTTT

v_gene: TRBV1
abundance: -
j_gene: TRBJ2-3
d_gene: -
CDR3aa: CTSSLVLRAPSTDTQYF
CDR3nt: TGCACCAGCAGCCTCGTCTTGCGGGCACCTAGCACAGATACGCAGTATTTT

v_gene: TRBV7-2
abundance: once
j_gene: TRBJ2-3
d_gene: -
CDR3aa: CASSPHRESMNTQYF
CDR3nt: TGTGCCAGCAGCCCCCACCGGGAGAGCATGAATACGCAGTATTTT

v_gene: TRBV6-1
abundance: -
j_gene: TRBJ2-7
d_gene: -
CDR3aa: CASSDRRTPYYEQYF
CDR3nt: TGTGCCAGCAGTGACCGGCGGACTCCCTACTACGAGCAGTACTTC

v_gene: TRBV27
abundance: -
j_gene: TRBJ1-5
d_gene: -
CDR3aa: CASSLSTLCPGHNYSNQPQHF
CDR3nt: TGTGCCAGCAGTTTATCGACCTTGTGCCCGGGACACAATTATAGCAATCAGCCCCAGCATTTT

v_gene: TRBV15
abundance: -
j_gene: TRBJ2-2
d_gene: -
CDR3aa: CATSRKEEEAGELFF
CDR3nt: TGTGCCACCAGCAGAAAGGAAGAGGAGGCCGGGGAGCTGTTTTTT

v_gene: TRBV2
abundance: -
j_gene: TRBJ2-3
d_gene: -
CDR3aa: CASSDPGSSSTDTQYF
CDR3nt: TGTGCCAGCAGTGATCCGGGATCCTCTAGCACAGATACGCAGTATTTT

v_gene: TRBV6-1
abundance: -
j_gene: TRBJ2-7
d_gene: -
CDR3aa: CASSAAATYEQYF
CDR3nt: TGTGCCAGCAGTGCGGCGGCAACCTACGAGCAGTACTTC

v_gene: TRBV19
abundance: -
j_gene: TRBJ1-5
d_gene: -
CDR3aa: CASSMGQQVGNQPQHF
CDR3nt: TGTGCCAGTAGTATGGGCCAGCAGGTTGGCAATCAGCCCCAGCATTTT

v_gene: TRBV20-1
abundance: -
j_gene: TRBJ1-1
d_gene: -
CDR3aa: CSARRDTEAFF
CDR3nt: TGCAGTGCTAGGAGGGACACTGAAGCTTTCTTT